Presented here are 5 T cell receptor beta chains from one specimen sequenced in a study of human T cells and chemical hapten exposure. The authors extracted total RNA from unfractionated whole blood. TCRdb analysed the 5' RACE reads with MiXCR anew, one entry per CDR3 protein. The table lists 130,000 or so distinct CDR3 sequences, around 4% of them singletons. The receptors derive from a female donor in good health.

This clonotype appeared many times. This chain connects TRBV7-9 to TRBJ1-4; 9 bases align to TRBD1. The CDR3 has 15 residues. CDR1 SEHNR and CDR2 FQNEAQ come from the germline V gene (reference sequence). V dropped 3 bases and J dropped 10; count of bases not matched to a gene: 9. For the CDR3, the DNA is TGTGCCAGCAGCTTTTCCGGGACAGGGTCGGGAAAACTGTTTTTT. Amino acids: CASSFSGTGSGKLFF.

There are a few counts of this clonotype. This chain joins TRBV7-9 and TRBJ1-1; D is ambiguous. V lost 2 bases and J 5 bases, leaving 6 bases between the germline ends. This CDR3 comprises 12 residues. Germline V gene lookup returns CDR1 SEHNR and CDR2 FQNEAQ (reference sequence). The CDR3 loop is CASSLILTEAFF. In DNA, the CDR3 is TGTGCCAGCAGCTTAATTCTGACTGAAGCTTTCTTT.

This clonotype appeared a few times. This CDR3 reads CSAGGQTEPPNYGYTF. In nucleotides, the CDR3 is TGCAGTGCCGGGGGACAGACAGAACCTCCTAACTATGGCTACACCTTC. V and J are TRBV20-1 and TRBJ1-2; 7 bases are shared with TRBD1. Germline lookup yields CDR1 DFQATT and CDR2 SNEGSKA (reference sequence). The CDR3 loop spans 16 amino acids. V dropped 6 bases and J dropped 0; count of bases not matched to a gene: 13.

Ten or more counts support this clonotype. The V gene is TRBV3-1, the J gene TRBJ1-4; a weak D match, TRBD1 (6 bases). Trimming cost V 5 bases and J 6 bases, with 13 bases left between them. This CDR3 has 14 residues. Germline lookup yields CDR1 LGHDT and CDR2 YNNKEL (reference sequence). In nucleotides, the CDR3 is TGTGCCAGCAGCAAAGGGGGGGAGGATGAAAAACTGTTTTTT. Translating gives CASSKGGEDEKLFF. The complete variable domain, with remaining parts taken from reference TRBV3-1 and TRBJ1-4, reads DTAVSQTPKYLVTQMGNDKSIKCEQNLGHDTMYWYKQDSKKFLKIMFSYNNKELIINETVPNRFSPKSPDKAHLNLHINSLELGDSAVYFCASSKGGEDEKLFFGSGTQLSVL.

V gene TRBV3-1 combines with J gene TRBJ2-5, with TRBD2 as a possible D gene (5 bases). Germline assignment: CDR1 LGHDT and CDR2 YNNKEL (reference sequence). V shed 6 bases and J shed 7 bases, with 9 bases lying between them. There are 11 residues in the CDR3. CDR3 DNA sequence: TGTGCCAGCAGGGGTGGAGGGACCCAGTACTTC. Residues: CASRGGGTQYF.